Given below is one T cell receptor beta chain in context. This sample is part of a study of control samples from healthy donors and cancer patients. Germline-derived CDR1 and CDR2 are GTSNPN and SVGIG (reference sequence). The CDR3 runs to 14 residues. The V end was cut by 5 bases, the J end by 0 bases, with 14 bases between. Libraries were prepared by immunoSEQ multiplex PCR; TCRdb keeps only in-frame clonotypes and omits some of them. The sample holds around 130,000 clones; more than 70% are singletons and the top ten take less than 40%. Sequencing was performed on blood. The clonotype originates from a man in his forties or fifties in good health. The V gene is TRBV30, the J gene TRBJ2-7; possibly TRBD1 for D (5 bases). DNA of the CDR3: TGTGCCTGGGGTGCCCTCGACAGCTCCTACGAGCAGTACTTC. This codes for CAWGALDSSYEQYF.